These 18 T cell receptor beta chains were sequenced from one sample in a study of control samples from healthy donors and cancer patients. Clones were sequenced by immunoSEQ multiplex PCR, and TCRdb holds only the in-frame ones, with some missing. The sample carries roughly 130,000 clones, 80% to 95% recorded once. The specimen was blood. Receptors originate from a man younger than 45 in good health.

The V gene is TRBV2, the J gene TRBJ1-1; D is uncertain. V was pared by 1 base and J by 9 bases, with 9 bases between. The CDR3 is made up of 12 amino acids. In germline, CDR1 is SNHLY, CDR2 FYNNEI. CDR3 in DNA: TGTGCCAGCAGTGAAGGGGCGGGGAAAGCTTTCTTT. It specifies CASSEGAGKAFF.

This chain joins TRBV19 and TRBJ1-2; D is undetermined. There are 15 residues in the CDR3. The V end lost 5 bases, the J end lost 8 bases, and 21 bases lay between the germline ends. Germline V gene lookup returns CDR1 LNHDA and CDR2 SQIVND (reference sequence). The CDR3 coding sequence is TGTGCCAGTAGTTCCCCAGGTACGGTAATAGGCGGCTACACCTTC. Residues: CASSSPGTVIGGYTF.

The J gene is TRBJ2-1, the V gene TRBV11-3; D is possibly TRBD2 (6 bases). Trimming shortened V by 3 bases and J by 2 bases, and 8 bases separated the two germline ends. CDR3 length: 14 residues. Germline CDR1 reads SGHNT; CDR2 reads YENEEA. CDR3 nucleotides: TGTGCCAGCAGCTTGCCGGGAGCCTACAATGAGCAGTTCTTC. This sequence encodes CASSLPGAYNEQFF.

V usage is TRBV25-1 and J usage is TRBJ2-1; TRBD1 or TRBD2 may be the D gene (5 bases each). This CDR3 is 16 amino acids long. V lost 2 bases and J 4 bases, leaving 15 bases between the germline ends. The germline V gene has CDR1 MGHDK and CDR2 SYGVNS. As DNA, the CDR3 is TGTGCCAGCAGTGAAAGTTTGTGGGGGTCTTACAATGAGCAGTTCTTC. This gives the protein CASSESLWGSYNEQFF.

The genes are TRBV6-6 and TRBJ1-6, with D unresolved. The CDR3 consists of 15 residues. V lost 2 bases and J lost 7, with 12 bases in between. Per the germline V gene, CDR1 is MNHNY and CDR2 is SVGAGI (reference sequence). The CDR3 loop reads CASSYGRLQNSPLHF. In nucleotides, the CDR3 is TGTGCCAGCAGTTACGGGCGACTCCAAAATTCACCCCTCCACTTT.

The chain employs TRBV3-1 (or the pseudogene TRBV3-2) and TRBJ1-1; 9 bases are shared with TRBD1. Germline CDR1 and CDR2: LGHDT and YNNKEL (reference sequence). Germline trimming cut 4 bases from V and 0 bases from J; bases unmatched to any gene: 6. This CDR3 has 16 residues. CDR3 sequence: CASSPWTGAVNTEAFF. In nucleotides, the CDR3 is TGTGCCAGCAGCCCCTGGACAGGGGCGGTGAACACTGAAGCTTTCTTT.

The genes are TRBV6-5 and TRBJ2-2; 7 positions match TRBD1. Germline V lookup: CDR1 MNHEY, CDR2 SVGAGI. The CDR3 is 14 residues long. V shed 11 bases and J 1 base; nucleotides not matched to a gene: 7. CDR3 bases: TGTGCCGTTGAGACAGGGCAGAACACCGGGGAGCTGTTTTTT. Residues: CAVETGQNTGELFF.

The chain carries TRBV30 and TRBJ1-1; D uncertain. Per germline, CDR1 GTSNPN and CDR2 SVGIG (reference sequence). V lost 4 bases and J 7 bases, leaving 10 bases between the germline ends. This CDR3 spans 11 amino acids. The CDR3 bases are TGTGCCTGGAAGTTGACATTTGAAGCTTTCTTT. As protein: CAWKLTFEAFF.

V usage is TRBV7-2 and J usage is TRBJ1-1; D not certain. Germline V gene lookup returns CDR1 SGHTA and CDR2 FQGNSA. V was cut by 5 bases and J by 0 bases, with 10 bases left in between. This CDR3 has 14 residues. The CDR3 sequence is CASSLEWMNTEAFF. DNA for the CDR3: TGTGCCAGCAGCCTGGAGTGGATGAACACTGAAGCTTTCTTT.

V usage is TRBV27 and J usage is TRBJ2-7; a weak D match, TRBD2 (5 bases). CDR3 length: 9 amino acids. CDR1 is MNHEY, CDR2 SMNVEV, per germline (reference sequence). The V gene lost 8 bases and the J gene lost 7 bases, with 6 bases spanning the gap. CDR3 sequence: CASGEEQYF. In DNA form, the CDR3 reads TGTGCCAGCGGGGAGGAGCAGTACTTC.

This clone occurred a few times. The chain uses TRBV6-1 and TRBJ1-2; 9 bases fit TRBD1. There are 15 residues in the CDR3. Trimming at V came to 1 base and at J to 2 bases, leaving 2 bases not matched to a gene. Germline V gives CDR1 MNHNS, CDR2 SASEGT. The CDR3 DNA follows: TGTGCCAGCAGTGAAGTGACAGGGGGAAACTATGGCTACACCTTC. Protein sequence: CASSEVTGGNYGYTF.

Ten or more counts support this clone. This rearrangement joins TRBV5-6 to TRBJ1-1, with unresolved D. The V gene's germline CDR1 is SGHDT and CDR2 YYEEEE. The CDR3 covers 15 residues. Trimming took 4 bases from V and 0 from J, leaving 13 bases between them. The CDR3 bases are TGTGCCAGCAGCCATGGTGCGGCGATGAACACTGAAGCTTTCTTT. Its protein is CASSHGAAMNTEAFF.

The table lists this clone with a count of one. The rearrangement links TRBV29-1 to TRBJ1-2; tentatively, D is TRBD1 (5 bases). The length of the CDR3 is 12 residues. V lost 5 bases and J 4 bases, leaving 11 bases between the germline ends. CDR1 and CDR2 from the germline V gene are SQVTM and ANQGSEA. The CDR3 here is CSVRQGSYGYTF. As DNA, the CDR3 is TGCAGCGTTCGGCAGGGAAGCTATGGCTACACCTTC. Supplemented by reference TRBV29-1 and TRBJ1-2, the full variable domain reads SAVISQKPSRDICQRGTSLTIQCQVDSQVTMMFWYRQQPGQSLTLIATANQGSEATYESGFVIDKFPISRPNLTFSTLTVSNMSPEDSSIYLCSVRQGSYGYTFGSGTRLTVV.

This chain links TRBV27 with TRBJ1-4; 10 nucleotides align to TRBD1. This CDR3 is built from 15 residues. Germline CDR1 reads MNHEY; CDR2 reads SMNVEV (reference sequence). J gave up 5 bases and V 6 bases, and 6 bases lay outside the gene matches. The CDR3 reads CASSPTGGSNEKLFF. The CDR3 bases are TGTGCCAGCAGCCCGACAGGGGGCTCGAATGAAAAACTGTTTTTT.

This sequence joins TRBV7-2 and TRBJ2-7; no definite D call. CDR1 and CDR2 (germline): SGHTA, FQGNSA. With 6 bases removed from V and 0 bases from J, the gap between germline ends came to 15 bases. There are 15 residues in the CDR3. The CDR3 nucleotides read TGTGCCAGCAGTTTCCGACTCACAAGCTCCTACGAGCAGTACTTC. Translating gives CASSFRLTSSYEQYF. Looking up the rest from reference TRBV7-2 and TRBJ2-7 gives the full variable domain: GAGVSQSPSNKVTEKGKDVELRCDPISGHTALYWYRQSLGQGLEFLIYFQGNSAPDKSGLPSDRFSAERTGGSVSTLTIQRTQQEDSAVYLCASSFRLTSSYEQYFGPGTRLTVT.

The chain is built from TRBV9 and TRBJ2-7, with D unresolved. V was trimmed by 0 bases and J by 6 bases, leaving 10 bases between them. The CDR3 has 13 amino acids. The V gene's germline CDR1 is SGDLS and CDR2 YYNGEE. The CDR3: CASSVGVMGEQYF. The CDR3 DNA reads as TGTGCCAGCAGCGTAGGGGTTATGGGCGAGCAGTACTTC.

This chain's CDR3 is CASSTNNEQFF. CDR3 nucleotides: TGTGCCAGCAGCACTAACAATGAGCAGTTCTTC. The V call is TRBV6-5, the J call TRBJ2-1, with D unclear. The CDR3 extends over 11 amino acids. The germline gives CDR1 MNHEY, CDR2 SVGAGI. The V gene lost 6 bases and the J gene lost 5 bases, with 5 bases spanning the gap.

The chain has TRBV2 and TRBJ1-2, with D maybe TRBD1 (5 bases). This CDR3 has 14 residues. Trimming stripped 5 bases from V and 5 bases from J, with 15 bases between. In germline, CDR1 is SNHLY, CDR2 FYNNEI. CDR3 amino acids: CASSRPGRNYGYTF. Written as DNA, the CDR3 is TGTGCCAGCAGTCGTCCGGGGCGTAATTATGGCTACACCTTC.